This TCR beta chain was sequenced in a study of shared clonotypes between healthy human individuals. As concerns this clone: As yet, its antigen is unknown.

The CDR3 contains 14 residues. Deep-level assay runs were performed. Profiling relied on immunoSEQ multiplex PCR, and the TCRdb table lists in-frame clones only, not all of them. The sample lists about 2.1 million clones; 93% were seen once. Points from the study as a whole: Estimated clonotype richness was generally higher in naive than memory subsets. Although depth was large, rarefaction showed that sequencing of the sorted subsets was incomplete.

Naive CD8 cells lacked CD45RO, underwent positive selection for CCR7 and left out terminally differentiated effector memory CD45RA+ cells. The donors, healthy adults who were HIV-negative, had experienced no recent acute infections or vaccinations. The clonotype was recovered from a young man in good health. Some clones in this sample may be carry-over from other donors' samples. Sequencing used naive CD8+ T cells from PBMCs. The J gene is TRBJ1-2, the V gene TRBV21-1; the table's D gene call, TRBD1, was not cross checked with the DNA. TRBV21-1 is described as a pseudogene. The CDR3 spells CASSKTRARRGYTF. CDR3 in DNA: TGTGCCAGCAGCAAAACCAGGGCTAGACGTGGCTACACCTTC.